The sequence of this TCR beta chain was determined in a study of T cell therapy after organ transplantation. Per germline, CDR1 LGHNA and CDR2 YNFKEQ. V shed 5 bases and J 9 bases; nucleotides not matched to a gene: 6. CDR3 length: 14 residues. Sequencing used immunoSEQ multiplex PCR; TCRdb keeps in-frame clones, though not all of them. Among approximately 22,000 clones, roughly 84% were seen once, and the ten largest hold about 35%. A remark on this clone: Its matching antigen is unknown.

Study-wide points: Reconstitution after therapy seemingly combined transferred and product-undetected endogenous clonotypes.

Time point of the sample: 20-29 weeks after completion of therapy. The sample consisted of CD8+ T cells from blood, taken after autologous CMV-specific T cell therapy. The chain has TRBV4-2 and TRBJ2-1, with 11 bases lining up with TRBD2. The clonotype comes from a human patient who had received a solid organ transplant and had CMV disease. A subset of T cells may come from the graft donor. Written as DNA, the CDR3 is TGTGCCAGCAGCTCCGGGACTAGCGGCGGTGAGCAGTTCTTC. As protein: CASSSGTSGGEQFF.